The T cell receptor beta chain under discussion was sequenced for a study of blood T cell repertoires in COVID-19. The wider study: Collection of acute and convalescent COVID-19 samples took place in the United States, Italy and Spain. The cDNA or gDNA used as material had been derived from T cells, B-cell-depleted T cells, or PBMCs.

Enrolment of Seattle patients took place during active infection, and they were followed longitudinally. CDR1 and CDR2 from the germline V gene are LGHDT and YNNKEL (reference sequence). The CDR3 sequence is 15 residues long. V gave up 2 bases and J gave up 2 bases, with 11 bases separating them. This table comes from immunoSEQ multiplex PCR, and its TCRdb copy is limited to in-frame clones, with some not included. Of 220,000 or so clones listed, 82% are singletons. The sequenced sample was peripheral blood. The clonotype comes from a woman of 80 years or more with COVID-19, enrolled during active disease. The rearrangement uses TRBV3-1 (or the pseudogene TRBV3-2) and TRBJ2-3; D is ambiguous. This chain's CDR3 is CASSQRGANTDTQYF. CDR3 bases: TGTGCCAGCAGCCAAAGAGGAGCGAACACAGATACGCAGTATTTT.